A selection of T cell receptor beta chains follows, all from one sample in a study of PD-1 blockade in classical Hodgkin lymphoma. Measured with immunoSEQ multiplex PCR; TCRdb has only the in-frame clones, and not every one. The repertoire holds more than 35,000 clones, with about 82% as singletons. The sample was peripheral blood mononuclear cells (PBMCs), taken at baseline. All receptors derive from a human donor with classical Hodgkin lymphoma. The conserved cysteine and the conserved F or W are not part of the CDR3 here. Only part of the rows carry a size: once, few, many, or a class if the clone is expanded.

v_call	j_call	cdr3_length	clone_size	cdr3_aa
TRBV27	TRBJ1-1	12	.	ASSWDRRNTEAF
TRBV7-6	TRBJ2-7	13	.	ASSRTAGGAYEQY
TRBV5-1	TRBJ2-1	14	.	ASSTPAVTSGNEQF
TRBV4-1	TRBJ1-4	13	.	ASSQMGQGDEKLF
TRBV7-7	TRBJ2-6	13	.	ASSSGTGKGNVLT
TRBV19	TRBJ2-6	13	.	ASSITKKGANVLT
TRBV27	TRBJ1-2	12	.	ASSFRQGGGGYT
TRBV4-1	TRBJ1-2	13	few	ASSQPTTGLYGYT
TRBV5-1	TRBJ2-7	15	.	ASSLFPGTSGSYEQY
TRBV11-2	TRBJ2-1	13	.	ASTEREDPSNEQF
TRBV6-6	TRBJ1-5	13	.	ASSYSGISNQPQH
TRBV29-1	TRBJ1-2	13	once	SVEGDTGRGYGYT
TRBV28	TRBJ2-1	15	.	ASSFDPSGVSYNEQF
TRBV28	TRBJ2-5	19	once	ASSLVRGRSSGTHSQETQY
TRBV15	TRBJ1-5	13	.	ATSRGDRGNQPQH
TRBV6-1	TRBJ1-2	12	.	ASSGRQGAYGYT
TRBV7-8	TRBJ2-7	13	.	ASSLGTTPSYEQY
TRBV6-1	TRBJ2-1	18	.	ASSGGTGGLAGVDYNEQF
TRBV7-2	TRBJ2-3	11	.	ASSFMRTDTQY
TRBV6-5	TRBJ2-7	13	medium-sized	ASSYSPTGLDEQY
TRBV6-1	TRBJ2-3	15	.	ASSEQVQFAGPDTQY
TRBV6-5	TRBJ2-7	10	.	ASSYLAGEQY
TRBV5-8	TRBJ2-3	15	few	ASSFADRALGTDTQY
TRBV7-2	TRBJ2-1	9	.	ASSLMSEQF
TRBV12-5	TRBJ2-7	13	.	ASGLSPGISYEQY
TRBV19	TRBJ1-4	12	.	ASRGGTANEKLF
TRBV28	TRBJ1-2	11	.	ASLQIWGYGYT
TRBV6-5	TRBJ2-7	11	.	ASSPPGLAGRY
TRBV27	TRBJ2-3	14	large	ASSLSTSGSTDTQY
TRBV7-8	TRBJ2-3	12	.	ASSLELGRDTQY
TRBV7-9	TRBJ2-7	9	few	ASSLVYEQY
TRBV5-1	TRBJ2-1	12	once	ASSLGGDGNEQF
TRBV11-2	TRBJ2-7	11	.	ASSLLRVGEQY
TRBV27	TRBJ2-7	13	.	ASSRRSGGEVEQY